The subject of this entry is one T cell receptor (beta chain). What it recognizes is unknown. Other DNA sequences within the sample encode an identical CDR3. Following extraction, RNA underwent reverse transcription to cDNA, which served as the sequencing template. The assay was immunoSEQ multiplex PCR, and TCRdb's table has in-frame clones only and misses some. The sample includes some 180,000 clones, about 55% of them seen just once. Treatment of the sample: oral pan-JAK inhibitor, 5-10 mg twice daily. The sample comes from a study of CD8+ T cells in alopecia areata. At the level of the study: Treated patients took oral tofacitinib at 5 to 10 mg twice daily.

Trimming shortened V by 3 bases and J by 5 bases, and 5 bases separated the two germline ends. This CDR3 has 12 residues. Germline CDR1 reads SNHLY; CDR2 reads FYNNEI. Study observations and caveats: While tofacitinib was given, many expanded lesional clones persisted in scalp and blood. With patients, TCR sharing proved less clear than in mice, a difference possibly related to HLA.

Source: CD8+ T cells sorted from blood, taken at week 24, from a patient treated with tofacitinib. This clonotype originated in a human donor with alopecia areata. The V and J genes are TRBV2 and TRBJ2-1; no firm D call. The CDR3, as DNA: TGTGCCAGCAGTGAGTACAACAATGAGCAGTTCTTC. It is translated as CASSEYNNEQFF.